Listed below are T cell receptor beta chains from one sample, sequenced in a study of T cell repertoires in cytomegalovirus infection. No antigen is known for these receptors. Each CDR3 protein is one row after TCRdb ran MiXCR on the reads. The sample shows roughly 68,000 distinct CDR3 sequences, approximately 22% of them seen only once. Sequenced: PBMCs, sequenced either directly or after in vitro stimulation (not recorded which). The receptor source for this set is a human donor in good health (CMV status not recorded). Some clones in this sample may be carry-over from other donors' samples. Both conserved end residues are part of each CDR3. A D gene is named only where the DNA matches it firmly. Size values are once, few and many counts, or a class for expanded clones, and some rows have none.

clone size	D gene	J gene	V gene	CDR3 protein	CDR3 DNA
many	TRBD2	TRBJ2-3	TRBV20-1	CSARFAGGSDTQYF	TGCAGTGCTAGATTTGCGGGAGGGAGTGATACGCAGTATTTT
.	.	TRBJ2-3	TRBV29-1	CSVGREVTDTQYF	TGCAGCGTTGGGCGGGAAGTCACAGATACGCAGTATTTT
.	TRBD1	TRBJ1-2	TRBV10-3	CAISESGQAKSGYTF	TGTGCCATCAGTGAGTCTGGACAGGCGAAATCTGGCTACACCTTC
many	TRBD2	TRBJ2-7	TRBV7-6	CASSLLLAAPYEQYF	TGTGCCAGCAGCCTCTTACTAGCGGCACCCTACGAGCAGTACTTC
few	TRBD2	TRBJ2-2	TRBV6-2/TRBV6-3	CASNPGLATGELFF	TGTGCCAGCAATCCGGGACTAGCGACCGGGGAGCTGTTTTTT
few	.	TRBJ1-3	TRBV7-2	CASSLAILSGNTIYF	TGTGCCAGCAGCTTAGCGATCCTCTCTGGAAACACCATATATTTT
few	.	TRBJ2-7	TRBV11-3	CASSLEGQSYEQYF	TGTGCCAGCAGCTTAGAAGGACAGTCCTACGAGCAGTACTTC
many	.	TRBJ2-7	TRBV7-2	CASSSDFYEQYF	TGTGCCAGCAGCTCGGACTTCTACGAGCAGTACTTC
many	.	TRBJ1-4	TRBV4-2	CASSQDGGNEKLFF	TGTGCCAGCAGCCAAGATGGGGGAAATGAAAAACTGTTTTTT
many	.	TRBJ2-2	TRBV11-3	CASSYRGTANTGELFF	TGTGCCAGCAGCTATCGGGGGACCGCGAACACCGGGGAGCTGTTTTTT
.	TRBD2	TRBJ2-3	TRBV5-1	CASSPRVAGATDTQYF	TGCGCCAGCAGCCCTCGGGTAGCGGGGGCCACAGATACGCAGTATTTT
.	TRBD1	TRBJ2-7	TRBV5-1	CASSLEGQVYEQYF	TGCGCCAGCAGCTTGGAGGGACAGGTCTACGAGCAGTACTTC
.	TRBD2	TRBJ2-1	TRBV5-1	CASSRLAGDIDEQFF	TGCGCCAGCAGTAGACTAGCGGGAGATATCGATGAGCAGTTCTTC
once	TRBD1	TRBJ1-2	TRBV30	CARRTTGGHGYTF	TGTGCCAGAAGGACGACAGGGGGCCATGGCTACACCTTC
many	TRBD2	TRBJ2-7	TRBV7-2	CASSLEAGGSEQYF	TGTGCCAGCAGCTTAGAAGCGGGAGGTAGCGAGCAGTACTTC
.	.	TRBJ2-1	TRBV3-1	CASSQDTRGNEQFF	TGTGCCAGCAGCCAAGATACGCGGGGCAATGAGCAGTTCTTC
many	.	TRBJ2-3	TRBV7-8	CASSLVTFTDTQYF	TGTGCCAGCAGCTTAGTTACCTTCACAGATACGCAGTATTTT
many	TRBD1	TRBJ1-5	TRBV12-3/TRBV12-4	CASSGTGAGNQPQHF	TGTGCCAGCAGTGGGACAGGGGCAGGTAATCAGCCCCAGCATTTT
few	TRBD1	TRBJ2-1	TRBV29-1	CSVKFGTGGPEQFF	TGCAGCGTAAAGTTTGGGACAGGGGGACCAGAGCAGTTCTTC
.	.	TRBJ2-2	TRBV4-3	CASSQDSSGRTGELFF	TGCGCCAGCAGCCAAGATTCCAGCGGTCGCACCGGGGAGCTGTTTTTT
.	.	TRBJ1-2	TRBV7-9	CASSPRGYTFYGYTF	TGTGCCAGCAGCCCTCGGGGTTACACATTCTATGGCTACACCTTC
.	.	TRBJ2-3	TRBV12-3/TRBV12-4	CASSFQGLITDTQYF	TGTGCCAGCAGTTTCCAGGGACTGATCACAGATACGCAGTATTTT
many	TRBD2	TRBJ2-1	TRBV7-2	CASSWSAGGPNEQFF	TGTGCCAGCAGCTGGTCAGCGGGAGGGCCAAATGAGCAGTTCTTC
.	.	TRBJ2-3	TRBV7-6	CASSPSGLADTQYF	TGTGCTAGCAGCCCCAGTGGGCTTGCAGATACGCAGTATTTT
few	.	TRBJ2-4	TRBV6-2/TRBV6-3	CASRNLAKNIQYF	TGTGCCAGCAGAAATTTAGCCAAAAACATTCAGTACTTC
few	.	TRBJ1-5	TRBV4-3	CASSQDRVQPQHF	TGCGCCAGCAGCCAAGACCGGGTTCAGCCCCAGCATTTT
many	.	TRBJ2-1	TRBV3-1	CASSQDLLNEQFF	TGTGCCAGCAGCCAAGATTTGTTGAATGAGCAGTTCTTC
few	.	TRBJ1-1	TRBV7-2	CASSLADRATEAFF	TGTGCCAGCAGCTTAGCTGATCGGGCCACAGAAGCTTTCTTT
many	.	TRBJ2-3	TRBV7-2	CASSRGPDYTQYF	TGTGCCAGCAGCCGCGGACCCGATTATACGCAGTATTTT
.	TRBD2	TRBJ2-1	TRBV18	CASSPAGLAGGSSYNEQFF	TGTGCCAGCTCACCGGCGGGACTAGCGGGAGGTTCCTCCTACAATGAGCAGTTCTTC
.	.	TRBJ2-7	TRBV28	CASSFGGTATYEQYF	TGTGCCAGCAGTTTCGGCGGGACAGCAACCTACGAGCAGTACTTC
few	.	TRBJ1-5	TRBV20-1	CSASNPRGNQPQHF	TGCAGTGCTAGCAACCCCAGGGGCAATCAGCCCCAGCATTTT
few	.	TRBJ2-3	TRBV6-6	CASRVQDTQYF	TGTGCCAGCAGAGTTCAAGATACGCAGTATTTT
few	TRBD2	TRBJ2-1	TRBV27	CASQLAGGDYNEQFF	TGTGCCAGCCAACTAGCGGGGGGGGACTACAATGAGCAGTTCTTC
many	.	TRBJ2-5	TRBV7-2	CASSQAWEETQYF	TGTGCCAGCAGTCAAGCCTGGGAAGAGACCCAGTACTTC
.	.	TRBJ1-1	TRBV5-1	CASSRGWDTEAFF	TGCGCCAGCAGCAGGGGCTGGGACACTGAAGCTTTCTTT
few	.	TRBJ2-7	TRBV12-3/TRBV12-4	CASSLAQSSYEQYF	TGTGCCAGCAGTTTAGCTCAGAGCTCCTACGAGCAGTACTTC
many	TRBD1	TRBJ2-3	TRBV28	CASSSPGGAPTDTQYF	TGTGCCAGCAGTTCCCCAGGGGGCGCCCCCACAGATACGCAGTATTTT
many	.	TRBJ2-5	TRBV7-2	CASSLYQETQYF	TGTGCCAGCAGCTTATACCAAGAGACCCAGTACTTC
few	.	TRBJ1-6	TRBV14	CASSQVPWSPLHF	TGTGCCAGCAGCCAAGTCCCGTGGTCACCCCTCCACTTT
.	.	TRBJ1-2	TRBV19	CASNDPGHGYTF	TGTGCCAGTAACGACCCGGGCCATGGCTACACCTTC
few	.	TRBJ2-3	TRBV6-5	CASTKDYSSTDTQYF	TGTGCCAGCACCAAGGACTATTCTAGCACAGATACGCAGTATTTT
.	.	TRBJ1-1	TRBV5-5	CASILGGRNTEAFF	TGTGCCAGCATCTTGGGGGGGCGAAACACTGAAGCTTTCTTT
.	TRBD1	TRBJ1-2	TRBV7-2	CASSFRGLTYGYTF	TGTGCCAGCAGCTTCAGGGGGCTTACCTATGGCTACACCTTC
.	.	TRBJ2-4	TRBV6-2/TRBV6-3	CASSYNLGLHKNIQYF	TGTGCCAGCAGTTACAACCTCGGACTACACAAAAACATTCAGTACTTC
few	.	TRBJ1-2	TRBV5-4	CASSLGIRSGTYGYTF	TGTGCCAGCAGCTTGGGCATTCGATCCGGGACTTATGGCTACACCTTC
many	.	TRBJ1-1	TRBV7-2	CASSLGARVTEAFF	TGTGCCAGCAGCTTGGGGGCGCGGGTCACTGAAGCTTTCTTT
few	.	TRBJ2-3	TRBV28	CASSPEGSTDTQYF	TGTGCCAGCAGTCCCGAGGGGAGCACAGATACGCAGTATTTT
few	.	TRBJ1-5	TRBV7-8	CASSPGTIGNQPQHF	TGTGCCAGCAGCCCCGGGACAATCGGCAATCAGCCCCAGCATTTT
many	.	TRBJ2-4	TRBV24-1	CATMKGLAKNIQYF	TGTGCCACCATGAAAGGCCTAGCCAAAAACATTCAGTACTTC
few	.	TRBJ2-1	TRBV9	CASSVGGFEQFF	TGTGCCAGCAGCGTAGGAGGTTTTGAGCAGTTCTTC
.	TRBD2	TRBJ2-5	TRBV7-2	CASSPRGFTSGRREETQYF	TGTGCCAGCAGCCCCCGAGGGTTTACTAGCGGGAGGAGGGAAGAGACCCAGTACTTC
many	.	TRBJ2-4	TRBV6-1	CATCRLEAKNIQYF	TGTGCCACCTGCCGCCTGGAAGCCAAAAACATTCAGTACTTC